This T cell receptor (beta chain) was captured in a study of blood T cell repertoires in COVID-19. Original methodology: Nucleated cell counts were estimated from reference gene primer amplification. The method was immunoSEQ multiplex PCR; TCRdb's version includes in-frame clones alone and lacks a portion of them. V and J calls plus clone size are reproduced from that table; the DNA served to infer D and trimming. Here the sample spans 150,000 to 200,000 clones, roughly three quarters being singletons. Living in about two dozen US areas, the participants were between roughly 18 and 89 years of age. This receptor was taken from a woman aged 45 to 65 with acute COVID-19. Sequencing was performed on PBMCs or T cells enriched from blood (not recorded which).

The CDR3 DNA reads TGCGCCAGCGGGACTCTAAACCTGAACACTGAAGCTTTCTTT. The encoded protein is CASGTLNLNTEAFF. The gene calls are TRBV5-1 and TRBJ1-1; D is possibly TRBD1 (5 bases). There are 14 residues in the CDR3. V was shortened by 7 bases and J by 0 bases, with 13 bases between the two germline ends. From germline, CDR1 is SGHRS and CDR2 YFSETQ.